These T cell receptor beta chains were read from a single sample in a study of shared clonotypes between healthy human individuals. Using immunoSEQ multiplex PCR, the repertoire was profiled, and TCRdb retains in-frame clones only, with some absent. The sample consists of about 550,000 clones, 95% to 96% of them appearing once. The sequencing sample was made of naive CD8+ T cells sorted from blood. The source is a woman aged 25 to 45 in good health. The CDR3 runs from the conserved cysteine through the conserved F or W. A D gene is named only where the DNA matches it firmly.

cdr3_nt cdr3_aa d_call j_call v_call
TGTGCCAGCAGCCACAAGGGACTAGCGGGGGCCAATGAGCAGTTCTTC CASSHKGLAGANEQFF TRBD2 TRBJ2-1 TRBV16
TGTGCCAGCAGCTCAGAGACAGACTTAGCCAAAAACATTCAGTACTTC CASSSETDLAKNIQYF - TRBJ2-4 TRBV11-2
TGTGCCAGCTCACTAGATACCGGACAGACCTACGAGCAGTACTTC CASSLDTGQTYEQYF - TRBJ2-7 TRBV18
TGTGCCAGCAGTTCCCCGGGACAGGGACATCAGCCCCAGCATTTT CASSSPGQGHQPQHF TRBD1 TRBJ1-5 TRBV28
TGTGCCAGCAGGCCAAACACCGGGGAGCTGTTTTTT CASRPNTGELFF - TRBJ2-2 TRBV7-9
TGTGCCAGCGCTACGGGACTACGCAGCCCTGAGCAGTTCTTC CASATGLRSPEQFF TRBD2 TRBJ2-1 TRBV6-4
TGCAGCGTCGAACCTCCCGGGGGGAGTGGCACCGGGGAGCTGTTTTTT CSVEPPGGSGTGELFF TRBD2 TRBJ2-2 TRBV29-1
TGTGCCAGCATGCTAGCGGGAGAATCCGATACGCAGTATTTT CASMLAGESDTQYF TRBD2 TRBJ2-3 TRBV2
TGTGCCAGCAGTGGATGGGACAGGATTGAAGCTTTCTTT CASSGWDRIEAFF TRBD1 TRBJ1-1 TRBV6-1
TGTGCCAGCACTTCGATATACGGGGGCAATGAGCAGTTCTTC CASTSIYGGNEQFF - TRBJ2-1 TRBV2
TGTGCCAGCAGTGGGGATCCGGGACAGGGGGCGATTGTCAATCAGCCCCAGCATTTT CASSGDPGQGAIVNQPQHF TRBD1 TRBJ1-5 TRBV2
TGTGCCAGCAGTTTTTCGGGGGGTGGAAAAGAATCTGGGGCCAACGTCCTGACTTTC CASSFSGGGKESGANVLTF TRBD2 TRBJ2-6 TRBV27
TGTGCCAGCAGCCCGGGACAGGGAGATTTCGCCGGGGAGCTGTTTTTT CASSPGQGDFAGELFF TRBD1 TRBJ2-2 TRBV5-6
TGTGCCAGCAGTCCACAACCAGGGGGCTACGAGCAGTACTTC CASSPQPGGYEQYF TRBD1 TRBJ2-7 TRBV27
TGTGCCTGGAGTGGGCTGAATGAAAAACTGTTTTTT CAWSGLNEKLFF - TRBJ1-4 TRBV30
TGTGCCAGCGGACAGGGGACAGATACGCAGTATTTT CASGQGTDTQYF TRBD1 TRBJ2-3 TRBV28
TGTGCCAGCAGTCCGCCGACAGGCGGATCTTTCTACGAGCAGTACTTC CASSPPTGGSFYEQYF - TRBJ2-7 TRBV27